The rows below give T cell receptor beta chains drawn from one sample of a study of CD8 T cells in ankylosing spondylitis. MiXCR, run by TCRdb on the 5' RACE reads, gives a single entry per CDR3 protein. The sample includes hundreds of thousands of distinct CDR3 sequences, approximately 12% of them seen just once. Sequencing was performed on blood, either unsorted or a sorted T cell fraction (not recorded which). The receptors derive from a male donor with ankylosing spondylitis. Each CDR3 is given with its conserved first and last residue.

V	J	CDR3
TRBV7-2	TRBJ2-7	CASSSKHEQYF
TRBV27	TRBJ2-3	CASSLFSLAGPSSTDTQYF
TRBV18	TRBJ1-2	CASSSLSGPGGYTF
TRBV4-1	TRBJ2-7	CASRTSGRAYEQYF
TRBV5-6	TRBJ2-3	CASILDSTDTQYF
TRBV9	TRBJ2-1	CASSVTGAAYNEQFF
TRBV4-3	TRBJ1-4	CASSQVDIIRLTNEKLFF
TRBV20-1	TRBJ2-3	CSATRTADTQYF
TRBV20-1	TRBJ2-2	CSARLAGAATGELFF
TRBV7-3	TRBJ1-1	CASSLEGARTEAFF
TRBV4-1	TRBJ2-5	CASRSGFQETQYF
TRBV20-1	TRBJ2-3	CSAMAGRDTQYF
TRBV6-5	TRBJ1-4	CASSLFAGRGEKLFF
TRBV18	TRBJ2-1	CASSLTTGTGSYNEQFF
TRBV6-5	TRBJ2-5	CASIDQTETQYF
TRBV20-1	TRBJ1-5	CSAGTGPGQPQHF
TRBV4-3	TRBJ2-2	CASSQLRQEFLNTGELFF
TRBV20-1	TRBJ1-5	CTAYRGGGNQPQHF
TRBV7-2	TRBJ1-5	CASSLAGQYQPQHF
TRBV5-4	TRBJ2-7	CASSLGPTGVLSYEQYF
TRBV20-1	TRBJ1-4	CSAAPGHGEKLFF
TRBV4-2	TRBJ2-3	CASSQELGRATQYF
TRBV6-1	TRBJ2-6	CASRKMDRGLGANVLTF
TRBV7-2	TRBJ1-1	CASSLMSNTEAFF
TRBV4-2	TRBJ2-7	CASSHPAPTSGSIDEQYF
TRBV5-1	TRBJ2-3	CASSRGPSGGTDTQYF
TRBV20-1	TRBJ2-7	CSARSTGDGGQYF
TRBV6-1	TRBJ2-2	CASSQSGRARDTGELFF
TRBV28	TRBJ1-1	CATRRLRNTEAFF
TRBV19	TRBJ2-2	CASSYSLGQGYTGELFF
TRBV18	TRBJ2-7	CASSSDRVKEQYF
TRBV4-1	TRBJ2-1	CASSQDRVSWNEQFF
TRBV27	TRBJ2-7	CASSLKGLADYEQYF
TRBV5-1	TRBJ2-1	CASSLYRGRDNEQFF
TRBV6-5	TRBJ1-2	CASSFVSHYGYTF
TRBV29-1	TRBJ1-1	CSVDPGVLAFF
TRBV20-1	TRBJ1-4	CSAQGGASREKLFF
TRBV18	TRBJ2-1	CASSGLAGGDEQFF
TRBV12-3/TRBV12-4	TRBJ1-5	CASSFRDRDDQPQHF
TRBV29-1	TRBJ2-5	CSVLRVYARDTQYF
TRBV10-3	TRBJ1-5	CAIGHGSNQPQHF
TRBV6-1	TRBJ2-5	CASTLSGAKGETQYF
TRBV7-9	TRBJ2-7	CASSPAGGSIHEQYF
TRBV27	TRBJ2-6	CAVRRSSGANVLTF
TRBV5-1	TRBJ2-7	CASSLDYYEQYF
TRBV10-3	TRBJ2-1	CAISESEYNEQFF
TRBV12-3/TRBV12-4	TRBJ2-5	CASSLSGRTGEETQYF